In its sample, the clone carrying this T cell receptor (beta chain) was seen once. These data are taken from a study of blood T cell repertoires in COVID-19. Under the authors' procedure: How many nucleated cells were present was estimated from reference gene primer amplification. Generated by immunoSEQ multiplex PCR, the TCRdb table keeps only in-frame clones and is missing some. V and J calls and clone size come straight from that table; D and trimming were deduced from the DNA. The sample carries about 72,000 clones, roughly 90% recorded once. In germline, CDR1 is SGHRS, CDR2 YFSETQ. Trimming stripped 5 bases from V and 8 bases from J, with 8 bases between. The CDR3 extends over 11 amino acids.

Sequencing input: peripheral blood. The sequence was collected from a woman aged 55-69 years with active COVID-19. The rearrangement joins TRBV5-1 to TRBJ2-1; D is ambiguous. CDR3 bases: TGCGCCAGCAGGTCAGTCGATGAGCAGTTCTTC. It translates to CASRSVDEQFF.